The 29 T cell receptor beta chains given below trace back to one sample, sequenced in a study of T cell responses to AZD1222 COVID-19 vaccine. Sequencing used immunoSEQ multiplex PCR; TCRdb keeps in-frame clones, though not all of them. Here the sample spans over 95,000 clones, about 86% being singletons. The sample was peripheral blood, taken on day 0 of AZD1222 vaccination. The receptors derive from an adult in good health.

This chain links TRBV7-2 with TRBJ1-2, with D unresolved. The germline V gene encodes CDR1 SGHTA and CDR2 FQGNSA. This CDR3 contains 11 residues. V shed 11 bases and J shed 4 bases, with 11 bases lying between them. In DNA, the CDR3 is TGTGCCGCTCGGCCGGGCTATGGCTACACCTTC. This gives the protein CAARPGYGYTF.

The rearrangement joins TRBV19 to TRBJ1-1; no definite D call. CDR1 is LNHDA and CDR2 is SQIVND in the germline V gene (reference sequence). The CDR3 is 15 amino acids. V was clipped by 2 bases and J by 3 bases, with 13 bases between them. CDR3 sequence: CASSIKSRPDTEAFF. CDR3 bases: TGTGCCAGTAGTATAAAAAGCCGGCCGGACACTGAAGCTTTCTTT.

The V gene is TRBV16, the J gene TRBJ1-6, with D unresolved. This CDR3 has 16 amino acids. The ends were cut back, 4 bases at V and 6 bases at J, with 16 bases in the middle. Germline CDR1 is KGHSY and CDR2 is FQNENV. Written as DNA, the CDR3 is TGTGCCAGCAGCCGATACGATCTACGGGGTAATTCACCCCTCCACTTT. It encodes CASSRYDLRGNSPLHF.

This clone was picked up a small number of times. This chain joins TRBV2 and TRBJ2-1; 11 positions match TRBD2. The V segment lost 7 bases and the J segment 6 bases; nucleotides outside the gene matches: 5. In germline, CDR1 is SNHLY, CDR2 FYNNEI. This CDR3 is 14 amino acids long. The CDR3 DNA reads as TGTGCCAGCAAGGGGGGACTAGCGGCCAATGAGCAGTTCTTC. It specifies CASKGGLAANEQFF.

CDR3 in amino acids: CASSKEGASGRNSYNEQFF. In nucleotides, the CDR3 is TGTGCCAGCAGCAAAGAGGGGGCGAGCGGGAGGAACTCCTACAATGAGCAGTTCTTC. The chain uses TRBV21-1 and TRBJ2-1; the listed D gene, TRBD2, was not tested against the DNA. TRBV21-1 is classified as a pseudogene. The CDR3 contains 19 residues.

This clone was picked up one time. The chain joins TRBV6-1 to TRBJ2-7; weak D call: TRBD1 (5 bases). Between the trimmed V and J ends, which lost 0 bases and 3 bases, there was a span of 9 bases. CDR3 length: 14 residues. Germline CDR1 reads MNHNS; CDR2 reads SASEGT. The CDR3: CASSEALRDYEQYF. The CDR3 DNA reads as TGTGCCAGCAGTGAAGCGCTCAGGGACTACGAGCAGTACTTC.

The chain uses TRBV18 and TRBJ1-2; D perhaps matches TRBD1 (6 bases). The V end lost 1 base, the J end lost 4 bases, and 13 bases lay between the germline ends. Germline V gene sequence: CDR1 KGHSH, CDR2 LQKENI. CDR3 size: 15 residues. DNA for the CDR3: TGTGCCAGCTCACCACTGGGGGGCGCGGTCTATGGCTACACCTTC. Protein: CASSPLGGAVYGYTF.

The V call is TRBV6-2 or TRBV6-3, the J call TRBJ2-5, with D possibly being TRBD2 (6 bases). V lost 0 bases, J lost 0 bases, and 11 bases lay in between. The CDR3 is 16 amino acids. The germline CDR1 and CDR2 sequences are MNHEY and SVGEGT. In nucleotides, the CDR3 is TGTGCCAGCAGTTACTCAGTTAGCGGACACCAAGAGACCCAGTACTTC. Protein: CASSYSVSGHQETQYF.

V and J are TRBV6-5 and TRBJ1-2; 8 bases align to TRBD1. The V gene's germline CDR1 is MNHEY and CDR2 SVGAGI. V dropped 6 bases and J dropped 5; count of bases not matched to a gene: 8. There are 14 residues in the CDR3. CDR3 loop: CASSPGGLGYGYTF. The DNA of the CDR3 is TGTGCCAGCAGCCCAGGGGGCTTGGGGTATGGCTACACCTTC.

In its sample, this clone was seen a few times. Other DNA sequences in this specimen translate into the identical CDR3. The CDR3 nucleotides are TGTGCCAGCTCACCGGACAGGGGGGGCAATCAGCCCCAGCATTTT. It yields the protein CASSPDRGGNQPQHF. V and J are TRBV18 and TRBJ1-5, with 10 nucleotides matching TRBD1. Germline CDR1 and CDR2: KGHSH and LQKENI. J lost 2 bases, V lost 3 bases, and 1 base had no gene match. The CDR3 runs 15 residues.

For the CDR3, the DNA is TGTGCCAGCAGCCAAGACCACAACGGACCCTCCTCAAGCTCCTACGAGCAGTACTTC. It yields the protein CASSQDHNGPSSSSYEQYF. The chain couples TRBV3-1 (or the pseudogene TRBV3-2) to TRBJ2-7; D not certain. Between the trimmed V and J ends, which lost 0 bases and 0 bases, there was a span of 21 bases. CDR1 and CDR2 from the germline V gene are LGHDT and YNNKEL (reference sequence). This CDR3 region has 19 residues.

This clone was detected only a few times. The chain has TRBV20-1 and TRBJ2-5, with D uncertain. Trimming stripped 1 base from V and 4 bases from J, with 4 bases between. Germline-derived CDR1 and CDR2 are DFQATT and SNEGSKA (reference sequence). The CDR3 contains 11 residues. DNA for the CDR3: TGCAGTGCTAGAGTGGGAGAGACCCAGTACTTC. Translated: CSARVGETQYF.

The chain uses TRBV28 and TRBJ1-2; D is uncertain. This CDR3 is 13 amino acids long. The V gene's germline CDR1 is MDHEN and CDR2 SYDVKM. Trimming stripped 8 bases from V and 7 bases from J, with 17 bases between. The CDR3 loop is CASGSGLRGGYTF. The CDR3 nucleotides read TGTGCCAGCGGTAGCGGGCTTCGCGGTGGCTACACCTTC.

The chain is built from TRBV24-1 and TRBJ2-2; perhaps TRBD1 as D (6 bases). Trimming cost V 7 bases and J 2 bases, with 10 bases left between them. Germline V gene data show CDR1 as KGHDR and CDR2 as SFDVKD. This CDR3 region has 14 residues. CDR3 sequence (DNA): TGTGCCACCAGAGACAGGCCTAACACCGGGGAGCTGTTTTTT. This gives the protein CATRDRPNTGELFF.

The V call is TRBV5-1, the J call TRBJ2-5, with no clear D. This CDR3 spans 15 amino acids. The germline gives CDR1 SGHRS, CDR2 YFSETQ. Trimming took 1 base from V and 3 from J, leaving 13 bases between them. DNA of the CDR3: TGCGCCAGCAGCTTGCGTTGGGCTAAAGAAGAGACCCAGTACTTC. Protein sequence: CASSLRWAKEETQYF. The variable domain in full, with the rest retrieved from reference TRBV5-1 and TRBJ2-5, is KAGVTQTPRYLIKTRGQQVTLSCSPISGHRSVSWYQQTPGQGLQFLFEYFSETQRNKGNFPGRFSGRQFSNSRSEMNVSTLELGDSALYLCASSLRWAKEETQYFGPGTRLLVL.

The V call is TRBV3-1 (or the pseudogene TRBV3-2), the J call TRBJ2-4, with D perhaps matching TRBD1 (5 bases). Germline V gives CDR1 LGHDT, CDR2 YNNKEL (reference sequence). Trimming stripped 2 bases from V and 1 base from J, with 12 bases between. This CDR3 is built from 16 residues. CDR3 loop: CASSQQGWVAKNIQYF. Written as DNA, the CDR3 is TGTGCCAGCAGCCAACAGGGATGGGTGGCCAAAAACATTCAGTACTTC.

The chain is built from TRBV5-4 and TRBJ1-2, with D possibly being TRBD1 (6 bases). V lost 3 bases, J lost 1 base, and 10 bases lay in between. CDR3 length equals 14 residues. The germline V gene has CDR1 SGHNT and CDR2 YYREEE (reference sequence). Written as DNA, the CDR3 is TGTGCCAGCAGCTACCCGGACAGTAACTATGGCTACACCTTC. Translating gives CASSYPDSNYGYTF.

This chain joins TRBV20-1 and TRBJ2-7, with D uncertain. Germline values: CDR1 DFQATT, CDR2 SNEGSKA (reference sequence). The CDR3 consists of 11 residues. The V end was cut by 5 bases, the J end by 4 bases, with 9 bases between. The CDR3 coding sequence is TGCAGTGCTCAACTTACTTACGAGCAGTACTTC. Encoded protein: CSAQLTYEQYF.

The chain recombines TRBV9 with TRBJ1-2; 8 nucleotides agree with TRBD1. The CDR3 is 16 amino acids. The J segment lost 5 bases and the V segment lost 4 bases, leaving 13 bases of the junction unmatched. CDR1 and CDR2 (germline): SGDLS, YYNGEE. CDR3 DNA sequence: TGTGCCAGCAGCCCCCTCGAACAGGGGGGTGGGTATGGCTACACCTTC. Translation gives CASSPLEQGGGYGYTF. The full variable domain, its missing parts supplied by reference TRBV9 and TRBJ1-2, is DSGVTQTPKHLITATGQRVTLRCSPRSGDLSVYWYQQSLDQGLQFLIQYYNGEERAKGNILERFSAQQFPDLHSELNLSSLELGDSALYFCASSPLEQGGGYGYTFGSGTRLTVV.

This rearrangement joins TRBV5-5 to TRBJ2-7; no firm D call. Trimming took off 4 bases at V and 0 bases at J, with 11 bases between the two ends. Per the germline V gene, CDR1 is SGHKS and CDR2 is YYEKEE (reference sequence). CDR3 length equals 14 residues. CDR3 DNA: TGTGCCAGCAGCCTGAATGCTAACTCCTACGAGCAGTACTTC. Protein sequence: CASSLNANSYEQYF.

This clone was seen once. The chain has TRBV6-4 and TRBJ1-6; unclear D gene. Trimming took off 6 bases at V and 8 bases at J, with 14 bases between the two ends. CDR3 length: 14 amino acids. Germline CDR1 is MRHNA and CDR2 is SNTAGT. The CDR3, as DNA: TGTGCCAGCAGCACGGGCATGATTCATTCACCCCTCCACTTT. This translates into CASSTGMIHSPLHF.

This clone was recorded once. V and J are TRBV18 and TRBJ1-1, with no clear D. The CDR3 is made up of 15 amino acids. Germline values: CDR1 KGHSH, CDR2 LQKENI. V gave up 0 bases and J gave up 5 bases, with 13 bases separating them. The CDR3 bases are TGTGCCAGCTCACCACCGGGCGGGGTGGGGACTGAAGCTTTCTTT. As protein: CASSPPGGVGTEAFF.

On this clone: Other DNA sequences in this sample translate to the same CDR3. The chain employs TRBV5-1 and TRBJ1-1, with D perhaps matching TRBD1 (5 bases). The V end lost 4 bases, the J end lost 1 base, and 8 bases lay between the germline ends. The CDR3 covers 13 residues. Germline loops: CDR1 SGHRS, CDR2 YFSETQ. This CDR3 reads CASSLGGNTEAFF. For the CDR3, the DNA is TGCGCCAGCAGCCTCGGGGGGAACACTGAAGCTTTCTTT. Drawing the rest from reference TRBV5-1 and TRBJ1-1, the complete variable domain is KAGVTQTPRYLIKTRGQQVTLSCSPISGHRSVSWYQQTPGQGLQFLFEYFSETQRNKGNFPGRFSGRQFSNSRSEMNVSTLELGDSALYLCASSLGGNTEAFFGQGTRLTVV.

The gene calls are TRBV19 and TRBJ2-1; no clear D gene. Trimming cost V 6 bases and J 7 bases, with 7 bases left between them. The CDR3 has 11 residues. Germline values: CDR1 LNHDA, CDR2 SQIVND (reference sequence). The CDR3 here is CASRGLNEQFF. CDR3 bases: TGTGCCAGTAGGGGTTTGAATGAGCAGTTCTTC.

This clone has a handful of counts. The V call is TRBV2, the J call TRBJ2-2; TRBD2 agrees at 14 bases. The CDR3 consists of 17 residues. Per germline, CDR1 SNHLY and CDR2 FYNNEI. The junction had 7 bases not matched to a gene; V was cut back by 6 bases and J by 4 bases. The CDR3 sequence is CASRTSGLAGGTGELFF. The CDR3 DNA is TGTGCCAGCAGGACTTCCGGACTAGCGGGAGGCACCGGGGAGCTGTTTTTT.

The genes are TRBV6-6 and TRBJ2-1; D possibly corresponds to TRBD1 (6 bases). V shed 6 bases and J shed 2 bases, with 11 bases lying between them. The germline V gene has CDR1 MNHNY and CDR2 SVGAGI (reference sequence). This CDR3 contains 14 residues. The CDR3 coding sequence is TGTGCCAGCAGCCCACAGGGCCCCTACAATGAGCAGTTCTTC. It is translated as CASSPQGPYNEQFF.

The CDR3 loop is CASSFGTGGRTSEAFF. The CDR3 DNA is TGTGCCAGCAGCTTCGGGACAGGGGGAAGAACAAGTGAAGCTTTCTTT. The rearrangement uses TRBV5-6 and TRBJ1-1; 11 bases map to TRBD1. V lost 2 bases and J lost 7; bases outside the gene matches: 10. In germline, CDR1 is SGHDT, CDR2 YYEEEE. This CDR3 region has 16 residues.

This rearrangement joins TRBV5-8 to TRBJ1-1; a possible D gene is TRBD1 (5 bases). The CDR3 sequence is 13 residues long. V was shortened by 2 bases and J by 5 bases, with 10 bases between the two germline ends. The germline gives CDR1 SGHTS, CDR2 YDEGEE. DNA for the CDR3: TGTGCCAGCAGCTTCAGGGTTGGGACTGAAGCTTTCTTT. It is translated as CASSFRVGTEAFF.

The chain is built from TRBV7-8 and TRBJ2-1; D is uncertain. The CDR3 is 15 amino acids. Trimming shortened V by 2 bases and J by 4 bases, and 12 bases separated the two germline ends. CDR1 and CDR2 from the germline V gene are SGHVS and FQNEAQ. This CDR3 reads CASSLLPPTYNEQFF. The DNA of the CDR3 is TGTGCCAGCAGCTTACTACCTCCTACTTACAATGAGCAGTTCTTC.